This is a list of T cell receptor beta chains from one sample in a study of cytomegalovirus exposure and HLA in healthy donors. TCRdb's copy holds only in-frame clones and misses some; the assay was immunoSEQ multiplex PCR. The repertoire consists of some 70,000 clones, with 65% to 70% occurring once and the leading ten covering around 15%. Sequencing was carried out using PBMCs. These receptors originate from a male donor in good health and CMV-seropositive. The CDR3 runs from the conserved cysteine through the conserved F or W. Fields, in order: J gene, V gene, clone size, D gene, CDR3 protein, CDR3 DNA. A D gene is named only where the DNA matches it firmly. Size tells how often a clone was seen (once, few, many) or the class of an expanded clone, and some rows leave it out.

j_call: TRBJ2-7
v_call: TRBV19
clone_size: -
d_call: -
cdr3_aa: CASSITPGLAAEQYF
cdr3_nt: TGTGCCAGTAGTATTACGCCGGGATTAGCAGCCGAGCAGTACTTC

j_call: TRBJ1-1
v_call: TRBV4-3
clone_size: -
d_call: -
cdr3_aa: CASSQQANTEAFF
cdr3_nt: TGCGCCAGCAGCCAACAGGCGAACACTGAAGCTTTCTTT

j_call: TRBJ2-1
v_call: TRBV7-9
clone_size: once
d_call: TRBD2
cdr3_aa: CASSLAGLAGEENEQFF
cdr3_nt: TGTGCCAGCAGCTTAGCGGGACTAGCGGGAGAGGAGAATGAGCAGTTCTTC

j_call: TRBJ2-1
v_call: TRBV5-1
clone_size: -
d_call: -
cdr3_aa: CASSLDVGAYNEQFF
cdr3_nt: TGCGCCAGCAGCTTGGACGTGGGAGCCTACAATGAGCAGTTCTTC

j_call: TRBJ2-7
v_call: TRBV7-9
clone_size: -
d_call: TRBD1
cdr3_aa: CASSATGVGEQYF
cdr3_nt: TGTGCCAGCAGCGCGACAGGGGTTGGGGAGCAGTACTTC

j_call: TRBJ1-2
v_call: TRBV9
clone_size: -
d_call: TRBD1
cdr3_aa: CASSAPGQGGVYGYTF
cdr3_nt: TGTGCCAGCAGCGCGCCAGGACAGGGAGGGGTTTATGGCTACACCTTC

j_call: TRBJ2-3
v_call: TRBV29-1
clone_size: -
d_call: TRBD2
cdr3_aa: CSVEGGAGPKTDTQYF
cdr3_nt: TGCAGCGTTGAAGGAGGAGCGGGACCGAAGACAGATACGCAGTATTTT

j_call: TRBJ1-2
v_call: TRBV20-1
clone_size: -
d_call: -
cdr3_aa: CSAPLTRGYTF
cdr3_nt: TGCAGTGCTCCCCTAACTCGCGGCTACACCTTC

j_call: TRBJ1-4
v_call: TRBV5-1
clone_size: -
d_call: TRBD1
cdr3_aa: CASSLAPGQPNEKLFF
cdr3_nt: TGCGCCAGCAGCTTGGCGCCGGGACAGCCTAATGAAAAACTGTTTTTT

j_call: TRBJ1-1
v_call: TRBV5-4
clone_size: -
d_call: -
cdr3_aa: CAAGWNTEAFF
cdr3_nt: TGTGCCGCCGGGTGGAACACTGAAGCTTTCTTT

j_call: TRBJ2-2
v_call: TRBV19
clone_size: -
d_call: -
cdr3_aa: CASRPDRSTSPGELFF
cdr3_nt: TGTGCCAGTAGGCCCGACAGGTCCACGTCCCCCGGGGAGCTGTTTTTT

j_call: TRBJ1-4
v_call: TRBV7-9
clone_size: -
d_call: -
cdr3_aa: CASSPKDRLGEKLFF
cdr3_nt: TGTGCCAGCAGCCCAAAAGACAGACTGGGTGAAAAACTGTTTTTT

j_call: TRBJ1-1
v_call: TRBV6-1
clone_size: -
d_call: -
cdr3_aa: CASSLSLNTEAFF
cdr3_nt: TGTGCCAGCAGTTTGAGTTTGAACACTGAAGCTTTCTTT

j_call: TRBJ2-5
v_call: TRBV2
clone_size: -
d_call: TRBD1
cdr3_aa: CASGTGVETQYF
cdr3_nt: TGTGCCAGCGGAACAGGGGTAGAGACCCAGTACTTC

j_call: TRBJ2-3
v_call: TRBV10-1
clone_size: -
d_call: TRBD1
cdr3_aa: CATRPGQATDTQYF
cdr3_nt: TGCGCCACCCGACCGGGACAGGCGACAGATACGCAGTATTTT

j_call: TRBJ2-1
v_call: TRBV30
clone_size: -
d_call: -
cdr3_aa: CAWSAKRSNEQFF
cdr3_nt: TGTGCCTGGAGTGCCAAGCGGAGCAATGAGCAGTTCTTC

j_call: TRBJ2-1
v_call: TRBV18
clone_size: -
d_call: TRBD2
cdr3_aa: CASSPRELAGASEQFF
cdr3_nt: TGTGCCAGCTCACCACGTGAACTAGCGGGAGCAAGTGAGCAGTTCTTC

j_call: TRBJ1-1
v_call: TRBV4-1
clone_size: once
d_call: -
cdr3_aa: CASSHQGFTEAFF
cdr3_nt: TGCGCCAGCAGCCACCAGGGGTTCACTGAAGCTTTCTTT

j_call: TRBJ1-2
v_call: TRBV6-5
clone_size: -
d_call: TRBD1
cdr3_aa: CASSPGQGANYGYTF
cdr3_nt: TGTGCCAGCAGTCCAGGACAGGGGGCGAACTATGGCTACACCTTC

j_call: TRBJ2-1
v_call: TRBV12-2
clone_size: -
d_call: -
cdr3_aa: CASRLAEGAGHNEQFF
cdr3_nt: TGTGCAAGTCGCTTAGCGGAGGGAGCGGGGCACAATGAGCAGTTCTTC

j_call: TRBJ1-5
v_call: TRBV6-5
clone_size: -
d_call: -
cdr3_aa: CASNGQSNQPQHF
cdr3_nt: TGTGCCAGCAATGGACAGAGCAATCAGCCCCAGCATTTT

j_call: TRBJ2-2
v_call: TRBV6-6
clone_size: -
d_call: -
cdr3_aa: CASSPGGTGELFF
cdr3_nt: TGTGCCAGCAGTCCAGGGGGGACCGGGGAGCTGTTTTTT

j_call: TRBJ2-3
v_call: TRBV7-3
clone_size: -
d_call: TRBD1
cdr3_aa: CASSPGQGNTDTQYF
cdr3_nt: TGTGCCAGCAGCCCTGGACAGGGAAACACAGATACGCAGTATTTT

j_call: TRBJ2-5
v_call: TRBV25-1
clone_size: -
d_call: TRBD1
cdr3_aa: CASSEPGTAKETQYF
cdr3_nt: TGTGCCAGCAGTGAACCTGGGACAGCAAAAGAGACCCAGTACTTC

j_call: TRBJ2-7
v_call: TRBV2
clone_size: -
d_call: -
cdr3_aa: CASSEQGEDYEQYF
cdr3_nt: TGTGCCAGCAGTGAACAGGGCGAGGACTACGAGCAGTACTTC

j_call: TRBJ1-1
v_call: TRBV5-1
clone_size: -
d_call: -
cdr3_aa: CASSPDISDTEAFF
cdr3_nt: TGCGCCAGCAGCCCGGATATTAGCGACACTGAAGCTTTCTTT

j_call: TRBJ2-7
v_call: TRBV5-1
clone_size: -
d_call: -
cdr3_aa: CASSFRGSNEQYF
cdr3_nt: TGCGCCAGCAGCTTCAGAGGGAGCAACGAGCAGTACTTC

j_call: TRBJ1-4
v_call: TRBV5-5
clone_size: -
d_call: -
cdr3_aa: CASSLSAGEKLFF
cdr3_nt: TGTGCCAGCAGCTTGAGTGCGGGAGAAAAACTGTTTTTT

j_call: TRBJ1-1
v_call: TRBV29-1
clone_size: -
d_call: -
cdr3_aa: CSVGTRLLEAFF
cdr3_nt: TGCAGCGTTGGAACGAGACTACTTGAAGCTTTCTTT

j_call: TRBJ1-4
v_call: TRBV7-3
clone_size: -
d_call: -
cdr3_aa: CASSLSGGEKLFF
cdr3_nt: TGTGCCAGCAGCTTGTCTGGGGGGGAAAAACTGTTTTTT

j_call: TRBJ2-2
v_call: TRBV10-1
clone_size: -
d_call: TRBD1
cdr3_aa: CASSYRGTGELFF
cdr3_nt: TGCGCCAGCAGTTACAGGGGCACCGGGGAGCTGTTTTTT

j_call: TRBJ1-1
v_call: TRBV2
clone_size: -
d_call: -
cdr3_aa: CASSDWGGRTEAFF
cdr3_nt: TGTGCCAGCAGTGATTGGGGGGGAAGGACTGAAGCTTTCTTT

j_call: TRBJ2-7
v_call: TRBV25-1
clone_size: -
d_call: -
cdr3_aa: CASSDRRGMGQYF
cdr3_nt: TGTGCCAGCAGTGACCGTCGGGGGATGGGGCAGTACTTC

j_call: TRBJ1-6
v_call: TRBV14
clone_size: few
d_call: -
cdr3_aa: CASSQDGRLNSPLHF
cdr3_nt: TGTGCCAGCAGCCAAGATGGCAGATTAAATTCACCCCTCCACTTT

j_call: TRBJ2-1
v_call: TRBV15
clone_size: -
d_call: TRBD2
cdr3_aa: CATSIEASGSHEQFF
cdr3_nt: TGTGCCACCAGCATTGAGGCTAGCGGGAGCCATGAGCAGTTCTTC

j_call: TRBJ1-2
v_call: TRBV5-1
clone_size: -
d_call: TRBD1
cdr3_aa: CASRDRDRGNYGYTF
cdr3_nt: TGCGCCAGCCGAGACCGGGACAGGGGAAACTATGGCTACACCTTC

j_call: TRBJ2-5
v_call: TRBV7-9
clone_size: -
d_call: TRBD1
cdr3_aa: CASSQGTGRAETQYF
cdr3_nt: TGTGCCAGCAGCCAAGGGACAGGGAGGGCGGAGACCCAGTACTTC

j_call: TRBJ2-5
v_call: TRBV9
clone_size: few
d_call: -
cdr3_aa: CASSVVGGAGQETQYF
cdr3_nt: TGTGCCAGCAGCGTAGTAGGGGGGGCAGGCCAAGAGACCCAGTACTTC

j_call: TRBJ1-6
v_call: TRBV2
clone_size: once
d_call: -
cdr3_aa: CASVTDYNSPLHF
cdr3_nt: TGTGCCAGCGTGACAGACTATAATTCACCCCTCCACTTT

j_call: TRBJ2-7
v_call: TRBV10-1
clone_size: few
d_call: -
cdr3_aa: CASSEIGGYEQYF
cdr3_nt: TGCGCCAGCAGTGAAATAGGGGGCTACGAGCAGTACTTC

j_call: TRBJ2-7
v_call: TRBV5-1
clone_size: few
d_call: TRBD2
cdr3_aa: CASSSGLAGNYEQYF
cdr3_nt: TGCGCCAGCAGCTCAGGACTAGCGGGAAACTACGAGCAGTACTTC

j_call: TRBJ2-7
v_call: TRBV5-8
clone_size: -
d_call: TRBD1
cdr3_aa: CASSLGNRGYEQYF
cdr3_nt: TGTGCCAGCAGCTTAGGAAACAGGGGCTACGAGCAGTACTTC

j_call: TRBJ2-5
v_call: TRBV6-5
clone_size: -
d_call: -
cdr3_aa: CASSYSLYQRGETQYF
cdr3_nt: TGTGCCAGCAGTTACTCCCTCTACCAACGGGGAGAGACCCAGTACTTC

j_call: TRBJ2-7
v_call: TRBV7-2
clone_size: -
d_call: -
cdr3_aa: CASSPETGSPYEQYF
cdr3_nt: TGTGCCAGCAGCCCCGAAACCGGGAGCCCCTACGAGCAGTACTTC

j_call: TRBJ2-7
v_call: TRBV2
clone_size: -
d_call: TRBD2
cdr3_aa: CASSRLAGGYEQYF
cdr3_nt: TGTGCCAGCAGTAGACTAGCGGGAGGCTACGAGCAGTACTTC

j_call: TRBJ1-2
v_call: TRBV7-2
clone_size: -
d_call: -
cdr3_aa: CASSLAAGFSSGYGYTF
cdr3_nt: TGTGCCAGCAGCTTAGCCGCGGGATTTTCGTCCGGCTATGGCTACACCTTC

j_call: TRBJ1-2
v_call: TRBV7-3
clone_size: few
d_call: TRBD1
cdr3_aa: CASSATTGVYYGYTF
cdr3_nt: TGTGCCAGCAGCGCGACGACAGGGGTGTACTACGGCTACACCTTC

j_call: TRBJ2-3
v_call: TRBV18
clone_size: once
d_call: TRBD1
cdr3_aa: CASSPGDREADTQYF
cdr3_nt: TGTGCCAGCTCACCGGGGGACAGGGAGGCAGATACGCAGTATTTT

j_call: TRBJ1-1
v_call: TRBV10-3
clone_size: few
d_call: -
cdr3_aa: CAIRGAGTEAFF
cdr3_nt: TGTGCCATCAGGGGTGCCGGGACTGAAGCTTTCTTT

j_call: TRBJ2-6
v_call: TRBV9
clone_size: -
d_call: -
cdr3_aa: CASTGTPLGANVLTF
cdr3_nt: TGTGCCAGCACCGGGACTCCCTTGGGGGCCAACGTCCTGACTTTC

j_call: TRBJ1-2
v_call: TRBV9
clone_size: -
d_call: -
cdr3_aa: CASSVSGGAYGYTF
cdr3_nt: TGTGCCAGCAGCGTATCTGGGGGGGCCTATGGCTACACCTTC

j_call: TRBJ2-3
v_call: TRBV19
clone_size: -
d_call: -
cdr3_aa: CASTGVSTDTQYF
cdr3_nt: TGTGCCAGTACAGGGGTGAGCACAGATACGCAGTATTTT

j_call: TRBJ2-3
v_call: TRBV5-5
clone_size: -
d_call: -
cdr3_aa: CASSLMTLEVADTQYF
cdr3_nt: TGTGCCAGCAGCCTAATGACACTGGAAGTGGCAGATACGCAGTATTTT

j_call: TRBJ1-2
v_call: TRBV27
clone_size: -
d_call: -
cdr3_aa: CASSPGGRVMGGMGYTF
cdr3_nt: TGTGCCAGCAGTCCGGGGGGGAGGGTCATGGGTGGCATGGGCTACACCTTC

j_call: TRBJ2-1
v_call: TRBV7-3
clone_size: few
d_call: TRBD2
cdr3_aa: CASSLMGRTSGRMGNEQFF
cdr3_nt: TGTGCCAGCAGCTTAATGGGGCGGACTAGCGGGAGGATGGGCAATGAGCAGTTCTTC

j_call: TRBJ1-1
v_call: TRBV6-5
clone_size: -
d_call: -
cdr3_aa: CASRTEMNTEAFF
cdr3_nt: TGTGCCAGCAGGACAGAAATGAACACTGAAGCTTTCTTT

j_call: TRBJ1-3
v_call: TRBV6-5
clone_size: -
d_call: TRBD1
cdr3_aa: CASLFILTGANTIYF
cdr3_nt: TGTGCCAGTCTATTTATTCTGACAGGGGCGAACACCATATATTTT

j_call: TRBJ2-5
v_call: TRBV7-6
clone_size: few
d_call: TRBD2
cdr3_aa: CASSPASGGETQYF
cdr3_nt: TGTGCCAGCAGCCCCGCTAGCGGGGGGGAGACCCAGTACTTC